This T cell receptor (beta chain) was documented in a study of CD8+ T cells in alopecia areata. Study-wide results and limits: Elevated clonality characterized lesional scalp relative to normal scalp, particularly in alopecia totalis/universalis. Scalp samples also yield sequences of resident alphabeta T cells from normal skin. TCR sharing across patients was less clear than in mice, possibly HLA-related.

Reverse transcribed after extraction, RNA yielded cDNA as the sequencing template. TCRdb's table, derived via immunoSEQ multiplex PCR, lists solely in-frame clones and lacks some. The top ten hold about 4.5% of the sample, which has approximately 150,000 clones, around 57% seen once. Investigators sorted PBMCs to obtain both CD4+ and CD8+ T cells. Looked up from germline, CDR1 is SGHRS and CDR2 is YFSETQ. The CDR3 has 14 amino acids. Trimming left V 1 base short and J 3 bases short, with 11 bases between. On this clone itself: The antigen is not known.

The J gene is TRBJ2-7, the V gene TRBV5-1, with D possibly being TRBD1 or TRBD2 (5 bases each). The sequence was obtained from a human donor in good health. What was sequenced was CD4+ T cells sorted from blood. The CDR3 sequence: CASSLRGEVYEQYF. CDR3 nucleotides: TGCGCCAGCAGCTTGCGAGGGGAAGTCTACGAGCAGTACTTC.